These 3 T cell receptor beta chains were sequenced from one sample in a study of neoadjuvant anti-PD-1 for oral cavity cancer. Produced via immunoSEQ multiplex PCR; TCRdb's table is partial and in-frame only. This sample has around 14,000 clones, with approximately 70% found just once. Regarding time point: after neoadjuvant nivolumab, at surgical resection. Sequencing was performed on PBMCs, taken after nivolumab (anti-PD-1) treatment. The receptors originated from a person aged 35 to 85 with oral cavity squamous cell carcinoma.

This chain joins TRBV29-1 and TRBJ2-5; 9 bases map to TRBD1. Unmatched junction bases numbered 8, after V lost 7 bases and J lost 5 bases. Germline V lookup: CDR1 SQVTM, CDR2 ANQGSEA. This CDR3 spans 13 amino acids. The CDR3 region is CSAGQGLRETQYF. CDR3 sequence (DNA): TGCAGCGCCGGACAGGGGTTAAGGGAGACCCAGTACTTC.

CDR3 in amino acids: CATSSRAHEETQYF. The CDR3 DNA reads TGTGCCACCAGCTCACGGGCCCATGAAGAGACCCAGTACTTC. V gene TRBV15 combines with J gene TRBJ2-5; no definite D call. Germline lookup yields CDR1 LNHNV and CDR2 YYDKDF (reference sequence). The length of the CDR3 is 14 residues. Deletions cut 5 bases from V and 3 bases from J, with 13 bases between.

V and J are TRBV6-5 and TRBJ2-1, with 12 bases fitting TRBD2. This CDR3 is 15 amino acids long. The germline CDR1 and CDR2 sequences are MNHEY and SVGAGI. With 4 bases clipped from V and 3 bases from J, the junction kept 1 base outside the gene matches. The CDR3 region is CASSLGLAGYNEQFF. CDR3 coding DNA: TGTGCCAGCAGTTTGGGACTAGCGGGCTACAATGAGCAGTTCTTC.